This passage covers 4 T cell receptor beta chains from one sample sequenced in a study of cytomegalovirus exposure and HLA in healthy donors (dated by TCRdb to between 2016 and 2019). Library construction relied on the immunoSEQ multiplex PCR assay. The multiplex PCR relied on a mix of 60 forward primers for TCR Vbeta segments and 13 reverse primers for TCR Jbeta segments. TCRdb stores this immuneACCESS table with in-frame sequences only. Part of the clones is absent; in the studies checked, under half of the shortfall reflects unresolved V genes, and no reason is known for the rest. The data table for this sample lists about 74,000 clones. The ten biggest clones cover around 7.2% of the sample. The sequenced sample was PBMCs. The receptors derive from a female donor in good health and CMV-seropositive.

The chain recombines TRBV6-5 with TRBJ1-1, with TRBD1 as a possible D gene (6 bases). Deletions cut 5 bases from V and 4 bases from J, with 17 bases between. Looked up from germline, CDR1 is MNHEY and CDR2 is SVGAGI. The CDR3 totals 15 residues. The CDR3 nucleotides are TGTGCCAGCAGTCGGAACAGGGTTGTAGGCACTGAAGCTTTCTTT. This gives the protein CASSRNRVVGTEAFF.

The chain joins TRBV4-3 to TRBJ1-2, with D tentatively TRBD1 (6 bases). Trimming pared 1 base from V and 2 bases from J, leaving 8 bases between. From germline, CDR1 is LGHNA and CDR2 YSLEER. This CDR3 spans 14 amino acids. DNA for the CDR3: TGCGCCAGCAGCCAAGCGGACAGCAACTATGGCTACACCTTC. Its translation: CASSQADSNYGYTF.

This sequence joins TRBV4-3 and TRBJ1-2, with a tentative D call TRBD1 (6 bases). Trimming cost V 0 bases and J 4 bases, with 12 bases left between them. The CDR3 extends over 15 amino acids. Germline V CDR1 and CDR2: LGHNA, YSLEER. The CDR3 region has the DNA TGCGCCAGCAGCCAAGACCCCCAGGGGTTCTATGGCTACACCTTC. Its protein product is CASSQDPQGFYGYTF.

This chain links TRBV29-1 with TRBJ2-5, with a possible D match to TRBD2 (5 bases). This CDR3 has 12 amino acids. Germline assignment: CDR1 SQVTM and CDR2 ANQGSEA. The V gene lost 4 bases and the J gene lost 5 bases, with 11 bases spanning the gap. The CDR3 DNA follows: TGCAGCGTTGCAGCGGCGCTCGAGACCCAGTACTTC. Its translation is CSVAAALETQYF.